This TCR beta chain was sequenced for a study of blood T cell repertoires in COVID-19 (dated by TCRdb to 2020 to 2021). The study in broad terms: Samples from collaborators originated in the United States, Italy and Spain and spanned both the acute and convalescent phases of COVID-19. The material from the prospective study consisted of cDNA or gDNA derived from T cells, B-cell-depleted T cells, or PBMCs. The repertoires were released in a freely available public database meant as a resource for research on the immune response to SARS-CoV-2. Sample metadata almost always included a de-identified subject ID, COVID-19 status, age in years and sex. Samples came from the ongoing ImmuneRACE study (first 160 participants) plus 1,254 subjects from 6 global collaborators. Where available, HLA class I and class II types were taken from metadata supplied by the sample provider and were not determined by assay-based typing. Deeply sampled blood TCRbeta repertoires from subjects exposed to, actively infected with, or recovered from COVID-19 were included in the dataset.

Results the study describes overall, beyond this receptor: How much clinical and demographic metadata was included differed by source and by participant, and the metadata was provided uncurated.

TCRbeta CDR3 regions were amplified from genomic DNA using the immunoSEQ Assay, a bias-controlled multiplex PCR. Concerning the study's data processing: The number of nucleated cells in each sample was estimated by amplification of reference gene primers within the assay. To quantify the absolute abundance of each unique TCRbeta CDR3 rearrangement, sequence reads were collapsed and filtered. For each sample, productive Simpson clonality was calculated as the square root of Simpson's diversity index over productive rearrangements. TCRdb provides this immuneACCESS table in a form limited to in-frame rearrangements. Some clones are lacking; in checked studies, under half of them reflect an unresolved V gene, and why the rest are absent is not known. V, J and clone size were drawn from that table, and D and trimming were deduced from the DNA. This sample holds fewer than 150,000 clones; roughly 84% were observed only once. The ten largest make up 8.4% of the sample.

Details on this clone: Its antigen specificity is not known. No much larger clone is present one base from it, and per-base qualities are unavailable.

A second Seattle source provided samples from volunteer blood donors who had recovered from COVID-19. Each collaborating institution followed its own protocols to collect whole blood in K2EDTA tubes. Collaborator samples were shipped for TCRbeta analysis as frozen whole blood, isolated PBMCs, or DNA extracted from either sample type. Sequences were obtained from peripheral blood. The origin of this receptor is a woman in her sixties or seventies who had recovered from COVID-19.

CDR3 loop: CASSIRSNQLGEQYF. The sequenced DNA is TGTGCCAGTAGTATACGGAGCAACCAACTAGGCGAGCAGTACTTC. Rearrangement joined TRBV19 to TRBJ2-7, with a weak D call of TRBD2 (5 bases match). The CDR3 runs 15 amino acids, cysteine and phenylalanine included. Here the CDR3 DNA is all that survives: 45 bases in frame from base 1. V sheds 2 bases and J sheds 6 bases, leaving 17 bases between their ends. CDR1 and CDR2, looked up from the germline V gene (reference sequence), are LNHDA and SQIVND.